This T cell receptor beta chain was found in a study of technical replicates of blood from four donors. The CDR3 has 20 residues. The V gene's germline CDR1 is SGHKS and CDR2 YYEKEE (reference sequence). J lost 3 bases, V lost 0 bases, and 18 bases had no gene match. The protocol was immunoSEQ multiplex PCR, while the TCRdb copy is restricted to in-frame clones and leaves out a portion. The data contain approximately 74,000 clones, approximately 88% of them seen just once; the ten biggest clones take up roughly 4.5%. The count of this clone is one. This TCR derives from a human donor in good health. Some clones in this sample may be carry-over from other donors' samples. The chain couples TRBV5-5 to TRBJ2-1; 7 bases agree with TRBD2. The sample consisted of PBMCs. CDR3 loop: CASSLGQVRRERSDYNEQFF. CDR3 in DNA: TGTGCCAGCAGCTTGGGTCAGGTCCGGCGGGAGCGATCGGACTACAATGAGCAGTTCTTC.